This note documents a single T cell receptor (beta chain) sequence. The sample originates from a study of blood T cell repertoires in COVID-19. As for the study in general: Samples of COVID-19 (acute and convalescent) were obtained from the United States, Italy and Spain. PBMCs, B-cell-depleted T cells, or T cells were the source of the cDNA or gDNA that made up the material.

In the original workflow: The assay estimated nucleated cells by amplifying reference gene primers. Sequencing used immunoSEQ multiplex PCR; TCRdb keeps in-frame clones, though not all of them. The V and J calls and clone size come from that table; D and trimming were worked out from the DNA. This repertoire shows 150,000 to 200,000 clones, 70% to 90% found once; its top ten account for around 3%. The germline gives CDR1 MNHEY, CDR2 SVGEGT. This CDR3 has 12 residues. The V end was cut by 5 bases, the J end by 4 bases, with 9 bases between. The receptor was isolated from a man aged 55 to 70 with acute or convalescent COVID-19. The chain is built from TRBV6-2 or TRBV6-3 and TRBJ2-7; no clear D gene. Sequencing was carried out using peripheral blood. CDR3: CASSMAYYEQYF. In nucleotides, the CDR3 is TGTGCCAGCAGTATGGCTTATTACGAGCAGTACTTC.